A selection of T cell receptor beta chains follows, all from one sample in a study of cytomegalovirus exposure and HLA in healthy donors. Generated by immunoSEQ multiplex PCR, the TCRdb table keeps only in-frame clones and is missing some. The sample contains approximately 300,000 clones, 80% to 90% of which appear only once. The sample was PBMCs. These receptors were taken from a woman in her thirties or forties in good health and CMV-seropositive. CDR3s include the opening cysteine and the closing phenylalanine or tryptophan. A D gene is named only where the DNA matches it firmly. Where a row states a size, it is once, few, many or the class of an expanded clone; other rows omit it.

d_call clone_size j_call v_call cdr3_nt cdr3_aa
TRBD2 . TRBJ2-1 TRBV6-4 TGTGCCAGCAGCCCACTAGCGGGAGCGAACAATGAGCAGTTCTTC CASSPLAGANNEQFF
. . TRBJ1-2 TRBV15 TGTGCCACCAGCAGAAGCCAGGGAATTGAGTCGAACTATGGCTACACCTTC CATSRSQGIESNYGYTF
. . TRBJ2-3 TRBV6-1 TGTGCCAGCAGTCCAGGAAGGAATCCTACGCGGTATTTT CASSPGRNPTRYF
. . TRBJ1-5 TRBV6-5 TGTGCCAGCAGTTCTACCGGCGGACAGCCCCAGCATTTT CASSSTGGQPQHF
TRBD2 once TRBJ2-1 TRBV7-2 TGTGCCAGCAGCCCAGGGACTAGCGGGGAGCAGTTCTTC CASSPGTSGEQFF
TRBD2 . TRBJ2-2 TRBV2 TGTGCCAGCAGAGGAGGGACTAGCGGGAGTTTCGGGGAGCTGTTTTTT CASRGGTSGSFGELFF
TRBD1 . TRBJ2-7 TRBV6-5 TGTGCCAGCAGACCCGGGACAGGGGGCGTCTACGAGCAGTACTTC CASRPGTGGVYEQYF
TRBD2 . TRBJ2-1 TRBV2 TGTGCCAGCAGTGGGGAGGGACTAGCTTACAATGAGCAGTTCTTC CASSGEGLAYNEQFF
. . TRBJ1-4 TRBV7-9 TGTGCCAGCACCCCAGGGTTTAATGAAAAACTGTTTTTT CASTPGFNEKLFF
TRBD1 . TRBJ2-3 TRBV2 TGTGCCAGCAGTGAAGCGGACAGGGTTTCTATAGATACGCAGTATTTT CASSEADRVSIDTQYF
TRBD1 . TRBJ1-2 TRBV29-1 TGCAGCGTGGGGACAGGGGGAGGGGGATCGTCGGGCTACACCTTC CSVGTGGGGSSGYTF
TRBD2 few TRBJ2-5 TRBV7-9 TGTGCCAGCAGTTATGGACTAGCGGAAGGAGAGACCCAGTACTTC CASSYGLAEGETQYF
. once TRBJ1-5 TRBV28 TGTGCCAGCAGTTTAGAGACAGATCAGCCCCAGCATTTT CASSLETDQPQHF
TRBD2 . TRBJ2-1 TRBV28 TGTGCCAGCAGAAAAGCCGGGACTAGCGGGATAAGCTCCTACAATGAGCAGTTCTTC CASRKAGTSGISSYNEQFF
. . TRBJ1-4 TRBV5-1 TGCGCCAGCAGCTTGAACTTTAATGAAAAACTGTTTTTT CASSLNFNEKLFF
. . TRBJ2-3 TRBV28 TGTGCCAGCACGACAGCAGAGAGCACAGATACGCAGTATTTT CASTTAESTDTQYF
. . TRBJ1-2 TRBV16 TGTGCCAGCAGCCAATTTGAAGCGGGGTCAGATGGCTACACCTTC CASSQFEAGSDGYTF
TRBD2 once TRBJ2-3 TRBV29-1 TGCAGCGGGACTAGCGGCACAGATACGCAGTATTTT CSGTSGTDTQYF
TRBD1 . TRBJ1-1 TRBV5-1 TGCGCCAGCAGCTCTTCCGGGACAGTGAACACTGAAGCTTTCTTT CASSSSGTVNTEAFF
. . TRBJ1-3 TRBV19 TGTGCCAGTAGTATAGAAAGTCAGGCCGTTCGGGGAAACACCATATATTTT CASSIESQAVRGNTIYF
TRBD2 . TRBJ2-1 TRBV5-1 TGCGCCAGCAGCTTTGCGCTAGCGGGAGCGGGCAATGAGCAGTTCTTC CASSFALAGAGNEQFF
. once TRBJ1-1 TRBV7-2 TGTGCCAGCAGCCCGAAGGAGAAAGCTTTCTTT CASSPKEKAFF
. . TRBJ1-5 TRBV27 TGTGCCAGCAGTTCCCTCGGGAATCAGCCCCAGCATTTT CASSSLGNQPQHF
TRBD1 . TRBJ2-7 TRBV14 TGTGCCAGCAGCCACTTCCTAGCGACAGGGGGGAACGAGCAGTACTTC CASSHFLATGGNEQYF
TRBD1 . TRBJ2-2 TRBV10-3 TGTGCCATCAGAGCGGGACAGGGACGAGTCGGGGAGCTGTTTTTT CAIRAGQGRVGELFF
TRBD2 . TRBJ2-1 TRBV7-8 TGTGCCAGCAGCTTAGAGTGGGTCGGGGCGGGAGGGGCAAATGAGCAGTTCTTC CASSLEWVGAGGANEQFF
. . TRBJ2-1 TRBV2 TGTGCCAGCAGTGAAATCCCGGCTAGCAGCTACAATGAGCAGTTCTTC CASSEIPASSYNEQFF
TRBD2 . TRBJ2-7 TRBV7-9 TGTGCCAGCAGCCGACTAGCGGGAGCCTTGGAGCAGTACTTC CASSRLAGALEQYF